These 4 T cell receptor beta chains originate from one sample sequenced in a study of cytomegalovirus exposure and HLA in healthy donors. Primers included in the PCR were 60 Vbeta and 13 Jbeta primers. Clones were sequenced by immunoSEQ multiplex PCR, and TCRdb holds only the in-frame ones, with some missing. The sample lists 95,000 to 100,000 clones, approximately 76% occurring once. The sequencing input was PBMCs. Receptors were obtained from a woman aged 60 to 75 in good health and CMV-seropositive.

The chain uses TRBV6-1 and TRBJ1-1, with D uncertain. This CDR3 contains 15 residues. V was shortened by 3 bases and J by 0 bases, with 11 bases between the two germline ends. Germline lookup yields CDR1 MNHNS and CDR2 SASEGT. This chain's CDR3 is CASSDRSFMNTEAFF. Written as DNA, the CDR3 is TGTGCCAGCAGTGACAGGTCATTTATGAACACTGAAGCTTTCTTT.

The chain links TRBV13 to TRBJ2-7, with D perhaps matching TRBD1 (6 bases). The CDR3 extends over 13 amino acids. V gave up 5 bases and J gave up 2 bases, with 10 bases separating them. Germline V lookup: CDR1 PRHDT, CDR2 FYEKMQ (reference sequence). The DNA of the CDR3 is TGTGCCAGCAGCGGGGACAAAACCTACGAGCAGTACTTC. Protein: CASSGDKTYEQYF.

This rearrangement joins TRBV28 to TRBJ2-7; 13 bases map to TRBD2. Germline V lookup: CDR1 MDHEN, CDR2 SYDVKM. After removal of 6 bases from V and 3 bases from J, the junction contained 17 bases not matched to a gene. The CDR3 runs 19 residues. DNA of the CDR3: TGTGCCAGCAGCGGGGCAGGGGGACTAGCGGGAACTTCTGGCTACGAGCAGTACTTC. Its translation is CASSGAGGLAGTSGYEQYF. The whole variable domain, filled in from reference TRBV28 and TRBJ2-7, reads DVKVTQSSRYLVKRTGEKVFLECVQDMDHENMFWYRQDPGLGLRLIYFSYDVKMKEKGDIPEGYSVSREKKERFSLILESASTNQTSMYLCASSGAGGLAGTSGYEQYFGPGTRLTVT.

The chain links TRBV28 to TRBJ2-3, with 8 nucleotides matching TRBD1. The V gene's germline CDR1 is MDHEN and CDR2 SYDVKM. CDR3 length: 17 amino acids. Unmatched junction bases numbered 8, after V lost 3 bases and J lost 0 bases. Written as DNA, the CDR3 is TGTGCCAGCAGTTTGGGGCCCCGGGACAGGAGCACAGATACGCAGTATTTT. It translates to CASSLGPRDRSTDTQYF.